This is a list of T cell receptor beta chains from one sample in a study of blood T cell repertoires in COVID-19. Sequencing used immunoSEQ multiplex PCR; TCRdb keeps in-frame clones, though not all of them. Found here are some 21,000 clones, 80% to 95% of them singletons; the top ten hold roughly 4.3%. Sequencing input: peripheral blood. The source of these receptors is a woman aged 50 to 60 with active COVID-19. CDR3s include the opening cysteine and the closing phenylalanine or tryptophan. The D gene is left open where the match is weak. Clone sizes are given selectively: once, few, many, or a class where the clone is expanded.

size,V,J,D,DNA,CDR3
.,TRBV5-4,TRBJ2-2,TRBD2,TGTGCCAGCAGCTTTCCGGGACTAGCGGAGAAGAACACCGGGGAGCTGTTTTTT,CASSFPGLAEKNTGELFF
.,TRBV6-5,TRBJ1-1,.,TGTGCCAGCAGCCGTGCCGGGACACCAAACACTGAAGCTTTCTTT,CASSRAGTPNTEAFF
.,TRBV2,TRBJ1-1,.,TGTGCCAGCAGTCGGGAAGCGAACACTGAAGCTTTCTTT,CASSREANTEAFF
.,TRBV28,TRBJ1-4,TRBD1,TGTGCCAGCAGTTCCGGGACAGGACGAGAAAAACTGTTTTTT,CASSSGTGREKLFF
.,TRBV19,TRBJ2-7,.,TGTGCCAGTAGCTTCCTGGGGGCCGAGCAGTACTTC,CASSFLGAEQYF
.,TRBV28,TRBJ2-2,TRBD2,TGTGCCAGCAGTTCTCTACTAGCGGGAGGGCGACGGACCGGGGAGCTGTTTTTT,CASSSLLAGGRRTGELFF
.,TRBV3-1/TRBV3-2,TRBJ2-1,.,TGTGCCAGCAGCCAAGGGGGACTCAGCTACAATGAGCAGTTCTTC,CASSQGGLSYNEQFF
.,TRBV5-1,TRBJ2-7,TRBD1,TGCGCCAGCAGCGTCCGACAGGGGGCCCTATCCTACGAGCAGTACTTC,CASSVRQGALSYEQYF
.,TRBV7-9,TRBJ2-3,TRBD2,TGTGCCAGCAGCTCCATGGTAGCGGGAGGGCGCACAGATACGCAGTATTTT,CASSSMVAGGRTDTQYF
.,TRBV30,TRBJ1-1,TRBD1,TGTGCCTGGAGTCGACAGACAGGGCTGAACACTGAAGCTTTCTTT,CAWSRQTGLNTEAFF
once,TRBV18,TRBJ1-6,.,TGTGCCAGCTCACTCGGACAGACTCCTGATTCACCCCTCCACTTT,CASSLGQTPDSPLHF
.,TRBV5-4,TRBJ2-2,TRBD1,TGTGCCAGCAGCTTTGGGACAGGGTCGACCGGGGAGCTGTTTTTT,CASSFGTGSTGELFF
.,TRBV27,TRBJ2-1,TRBD2,TGTGCCAGCAGTAACAGACTAGCGGGAGGAGTGGGGGAGCAGTTCTTC,CASSNRLAGGVGEQFF
few,TRBV12-5,TRBJ2-5,.,TGTGCTAGTGGTTTGGGCACAGGGAGCCCCGAAGAGACCCAGTACTTC,CASGLGTGSPEETQYF
once,TRBV11-2,TRBJ2-6,.,TGTGCCAGCAGCCCCGACACTTACGGGGCCAACGTCCTGACTTTC,CASSPDTYGANVLTF
few,TRBV27,TRBJ2-1,TRBD2,TGTGCCAGCAGCCCTGGTGGACTAGCGTTTTACAATGAGCAGTTCTTC,CASSPGGLAFYNEQFF
.,TRBV11-1,TRBJ2-7,TRBD1,TGTGCCAGCAGCTTGACAGGGGGCTATTGGGAGCAGTACTTC,CASSLTGGYWEQYF
.,TRBV2,TRBJ1-2,.,TGTGCCAGCAGTGCTGGGGAGACCTATGGCTACACCTTC,CASSAGETYGYTF
.,TRBV30,TRBJ1-2,TRBD1,TGTGCCTGGAGGAGTTTATTAGGACAGGCTTACACCTTC,CAWRSLLGQAYTF
.,TRBV20-1,TRBJ1-5,.,TGCAGTGCTACCGAGAATCAGCCCCAGCATTTT,CSATENQPQHF
.,TRBV5-4,TRBJ2-6,.,TGTGCCAGCAGCTCTCCAGGGTCTGGGGCCAACGTCCTGACTTTC,CASSSPGSGANVLTF
.,TRBV5-6,TRBJ2-2,.,TGTGCCAGCAGCCTGGGGGGCAGCCTCACGGGTAACACCGGGGAGCTGTTTTTT,CASSLGGSLTGNTGELFF
.,TRBV30,TRBJ2-3,.,TGTGCCTGGAGTGTACCGGGGTCTAGCACAGATACGCAGTATTTT,CAWSVPGSSTDTQYF
.,TRBV24-1,TRBJ2-1,TRBD2,TGTGCCACCAGTGACCCTAGCGGGAGGGCATACGATGAGCAGTTCTTC,CATSDPSGRAYDEQFF
.,TRBV28,TRBJ2-7,.,TGTGCCAGCAGTTTATCCCCAGGGCGTAGCTCCTACGAGCAGTACTTC,CASSLSPGRSSYEQYF
.,TRBV7-9,TRBJ2-7,TRBD1,TGTGCCAGCAGCTCCGACCTCATGACAGGGATCGTCCCGAACTACGAGCAGTACTTC,CASSSDLMTGIVPNYEQYF